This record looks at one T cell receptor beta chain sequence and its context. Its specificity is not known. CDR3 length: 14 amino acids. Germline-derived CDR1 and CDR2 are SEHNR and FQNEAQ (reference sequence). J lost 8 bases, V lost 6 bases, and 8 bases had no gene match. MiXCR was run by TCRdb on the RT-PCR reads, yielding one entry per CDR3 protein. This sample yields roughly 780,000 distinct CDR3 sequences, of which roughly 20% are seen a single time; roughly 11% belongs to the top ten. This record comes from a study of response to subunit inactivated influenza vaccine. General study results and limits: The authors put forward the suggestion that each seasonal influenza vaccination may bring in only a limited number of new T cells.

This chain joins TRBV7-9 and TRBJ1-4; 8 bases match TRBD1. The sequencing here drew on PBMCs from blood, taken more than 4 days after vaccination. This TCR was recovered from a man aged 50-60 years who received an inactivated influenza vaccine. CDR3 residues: CASSTDRDREKLFF. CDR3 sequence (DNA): TGTGCCAGCAGTACGGACAGGGACCGCGAAAAACTGTTTTTT.